This entry features one TCR beta chain sequence. The antigen remains unidentified. The entry originates in a study of long-term antiretroviral therapy in people with HIV. Assay version v3.0 of immunoSEQ was used, and it was run at survey level. Assay: immunoSEQ multiplex PCR; the TCRdb copy retains only in-frame clones and omits some. The sample contains about 26,000 clones, more than 75% of which appear only once. The CDR3 runs 15 residues. Germline V gives CDR1 SGHTA, CDR2 FQGNSA. J gave up 6 bases and V 1 base, and 2 bases lay outside the gene matches. Study results and limitations: Missing from the dataset were any data on ART adherence, viral resistance or therapy changes.

The specimen was unsorted PBMCs, collected roughly 4.8 years after starting antiretroviral therapy. The receptor's source is a man aged 40-49 years with HIV. The V call is TRBV7-2, the J call TRBJ2-2, with TRBD2 identical over 10 bases. In DNA form, the CDR3 reads TGTGCCAGCAGCTTAGTAGCGGGGGGATCCGGGGAGCTGTTTTTT. It specifies CASSLVAGGSGELFF.